A selection of T cell receptor beta chains follows, all from one sample in a study of CXCR3-negative and CXCR3-positive naive CD8 T cells. TCRdb reworked the 5' RACE reads into one entry per CDR3 protein, no DNA. The sample has several thousand distinct CDR3 sequences. The sequencing input was naive CXCR3+ CD8+ T cells from blood. All receptors come from a human donor in good health. Some clones in this sample may be carry-over from other donors' samples. CDR3s include the opening cysteine and the closing phenylalanine or tryptophan. Fields, in order: J gene, clone size, V gene, CDR3 protein. Some rows mark clone size as missing; the rest say once, few, many or name a class of expanded clone.

>TRBJ2-7|medium-sized|TRBV29-1
CSVEDNRSYEQYF
>TRBJ2-1|medium-sized|TRBV4-2
CASSQERGLVGHNEQFF
>TRBJ2-2|-|TRBV5-1
CASGDRGPSETGELFF
>TRBJ1-4|-|TRBV29-1
CSVEEAGWNEKLFF
>TRBJ1-1|medium-sized|TRBV10-3
CAISEVNTEAFF
>TRBJ1-4|medium-sized|TRBV29-1
CSVDVQGEKLFF
>TRBJ2-1|-|TRBV11-2
CASSSGTNSYNEQFF
>TRBJ1-2|medium-sized|TRBV9
CASSPPPGTSYGYTF
>TRBJ2-1|-|TRBV6-2/TRBV6-3
CASSYRNKGEVNEQFF
>TRBJ2-6|medium-sized|TRBV29-1
CSVEPKTGLRGANVLTF
>TRBJ1-1|medium-sized|TRBV7-2
CASSLVDVMGTEAFF
>TRBJ2-7|medium-sized|TRBV27
CASSFGTRRHEQYF
>TRBJ2-6|medium-sized|TRBV14
CASSQYLHATGANVLTF